This T cell receptor beta chain was retrieved from a study of cytomegalovirus exposure and HLA in healthy donors. Notes on the study in general: 87-base-pair reads could not separate some V segments, including TRBV6-2 and TRBV6-3. A later analysis showed that HLA-associated TCR beta chains had undergone more clonal expansion than equally common others.

Concerning this clone itself: Its antigen is undetermined.

Both 60 Vbeta primers and 13 Jbeta primers went into the PCR. TCRdb's table, derived via immunoSEQ multiplex PCR, lists solely in-frame clones and lacks some. The repertoire includes around 110,000 clones, 80% to 90% of them detected once, and 1.5% to 2% sits in the top ten. Germline V lookup: CDR1 SGHTA, CDR2 FQGNSA. The length of the CDR3 is 16 residues. The trim removed 1 base at V and 4 bases at J, leaving 5 bases unmatched. The clonotype originates from a man in his fifties in good health and CMV-seronegative. Material for sequencing was PBMCs. The chain is built from TRBV7-2 and TRBJ2-5; 11 nucleotides agree with TRBD1. The CDR3 region has the DNA TGTGCCAGCAGCTTAGTTGGGACAGGGGGTTCAGAGACCCAGTACTTC. Its protein is CASSLVGTGGSETQYF.